A single sample is the source of the 22 T cell receptor beta chains below, sequenced in a study of blood T cell repertoires in COVID-19. Libraries were prepared by immunoSEQ multiplex PCR; TCRdb keeps only in-frame clonotypes and omits some of them. The sample includes 140,000 to 150,000 clones, roughly 88% of them seen just once. Sequences were obtained from peripheral blood. The receptors come from an older woman with COVID-19, enrolled during active disease.

The chain couples TRBV20-1 to TRBJ1-2; no clear D gene. The germline V and J ends were trimmed by 2 bases and 5 bases, with 3 bases remaining between them. CDR1 is DFQATT and CDR2 is SNEGSKA in the germline V gene (reference sequence). The CDR3 is 10 amino acids. DNA of the CDR3: TGCAGTGCTAGACCGTATGGCTACACCTTC. Translation gives CSARPYGYTF.

This chain joins TRBV7-2 and TRBJ2-7; 7 positions agree with TRBD1. V lost 4 bases and J lost 1; bases outside the gene matches: 16. This CDR3 has 18 amino acids. CDR1 is SGHTA, CDR2 FQGNSA, per germline. In nucleotides, the CDR3 is TGTGCCAGCAGCTCCTTCGGACAGGTTGGGGTCCCTTCCTACGAGCAGTACTTC. Translated: CASSSFGQVGVPSYEQYF.

The chain has TRBV11-3 and TRBJ2-5; 11 bases are a match to TRBD2. The germline V gene has CDR1 SGHNT and CDR2 YENEEA. V shed 5 bases, J shed 2 bases, and the junction held 10 bases outside the gene matches. CDR3 size: 17 residues. The CDR3 nucleotides are TGTGCCAGCAGCCGACGAGGCGGGACTAGCGGTCAAGAGACCCAGTACTTC. Translating gives CASSRRGGTSGQETQYF.

The genes are TRBV15 and TRBJ1-6, with no clear D. CDR3 size: 13 residues. Germline V lookup: CDR1 LNHNV, CDR2 YYDKDF (reference sequence). V was pared by 5 bases and J by 8 bases, with 10 bases between. As DNA, the CDR3 is TGTGCCACCAGCTTGAGCAATGATTCACCCCTCCACTTT. Translation: CATSLSNDSPLHF. Full variable domain (missing parts from reference TRBV15 and TRBJ1-6): DAMVIQNPRYQVTQFGKPVTLSCSQTLNHNVMYWYQQKSSQAPKLLFHYYDKDFNNEADTPDNFQSRRPNTSFCFLDIRSPGLGDTAMYLCATSLSNDSPLHFGNGTRLTVT.

This chain joins TRBV4-1 and TRBJ2-3, with 10 bases matching TRBD1. Germline values: CDR1 MGHRA, CDR2 YSYEKL. The trim removed 4 bases at V and 1 base at J, leaving 8 bases unmatched. This CDR3 is built from 17 residues. CDR3: CASSLQTGGIGTDTQYF. The CDR3 DNA follows: TGCGCCAGCAGCCTACAGACAGGGGGCATCGGCACAGATACGCAGTATTTT.

J is TRBJ2-7 and V is TRBV2, with 10 bases lining up with TRBD1. Trimming cost V 5 bases and J 2 bases; bases outside gene matches: 9. The CDR3 length is 16 residues. The germline CDR1 and CDR2 sequences are SNHLY and FYNNEI. The CDR3 here is CASSQGGQGLTYEQYF. CDR3 in DNA: TGTGCCAGCAGTCAAGGGGGACAGGGGCTAACCTACGAGCAGTACTTC.

This chain links TRBV15 with TRBJ2-3; TRBD2 matches at 11 bases. The CDR3 runs 20 residues. Germline-derived CDR1 and CDR2 are LNHNV and YYDKDF (reference sequence). V dropped 1 base and J dropped 0; count of bases not matched to a gene: 12. CDR3 coding DNA: TGTGCCACCAGCAGAGCGGGACTAGCGGTATTTTATGCTAGCACAGATACGCAGTATTTT. Its translation is CATSRAGLAVFYASTDTQYF.

This chain connects TRBV3-1 (or the pseudogene TRBV3-2) to TRBJ2-3; 10 positions match TRBD2. Trimming took 10 bases from V and 2 from J; bases not matched to a gene: 9. CDR3 size: 15 residues. Germline CDR1 and CDR2: LGHDT and YNNKEL (reference sequence). In DNA form, the CDR3 reads TGTGCCACCTCGTCAGCGGGGGGGATCACAGATACGCAGTATTTT. This codes for CATSSAGGITDTQYF.

The chain links TRBV19 to TRBJ2-7; D may be TRBD2 (6 bases). V lost 5 bases, J lost 0 bases, and 11 bases lay in between. This CDR3 comprises 14 residues. The germline CDR1 and CDR2 sequences are LNHDA and SQIVND (reference sequence). In nucleotides, the CDR3 is TGTGCCAGTAGTCCCGGGACTCTCTCCTACGAGCAGTACTTC. Amino acids: CASSPGTLSYEQYF.

This clone was observed a single time. The chain employs TRBV27 and TRBJ2-7, with D perhaps matching TRBD1 (6 bases). Trimming shortened V by 2 bases and J by 2 bases, and 10 bases separated the two germline ends. Germline V gene sequence: CDR1 MNHEY, CDR2 SMNVEV (reference sequence). The CDR3 is 14 residues long. CDR3 in amino acids: CASSLIQGPYEQYF. The CDR3, as DNA: TGTGCCAGCAGTTTAATACAGGGACCCTACGAGCAGTACTTC.

The rearrangement links TRBV9 to TRBJ1-1, with a weak D call TRBD1 (6 bases). The CDR3 extends over 16 amino acids. Germline loops: CDR1 SGDLS, CDR2 YYNGEE. V was trimmed by 3 bases and J by 1 base, leaving 16 bases between them. CDR3 in DNA: TGTGCCAGCAGCGCCTACAGGGCAGGCCCGAACACTGAAGCTTTCTTT. Amino acids: CASSAYRAGPNTEAFF.

The chain is built from TRBV5-4 and TRBJ2-1, with TRBD1 as a possible D gene (5 bases). The CDR3 has 14 residues. Deletions cut 4 bases from V and 0 bases from J, with 8 bases between. Germline V lookup: CDR1 SGHNT, CDR2 YYREEE (reference sequence). As DNA, the CDR3 is TGTGCCAGCAGCGCCCAGGGCTCCTACAATGAGCAGTTCTTC. It is translated as CASSAQGSYNEQFF.

This clone was counted once. V usage is TRBV19 and J usage is TRBJ1-1; D call uncertain. There are 12 residues in the CDR3. Germline values: CDR1 LNHDA, CDR2 SQIVND (reference sequence). V lost 6 bases, J lost 11 bases, and 16 bases lay in between. The CDR3 nucleotides are TGTGCCAGTAGCCCGGGATGGGCCTCTGCTTTCTTT. It translates to CASSPGWASAFF.

The chain has TRBV5-5 and TRBJ2-2, with TRBD1 matching over 9 bases. Germline trimming cut 4 bases from V and 1 base from J; bases unmatched to any gene: 8. Looked up from germline, CDR1 is SGHKS and CDR2 is YYEKEE (reference sequence). CDR3 size: 17 residues. CDR3 residues: CASSQSGQGLNTGELFF. The CDR3 DNA sequence: TGTGCCAGCAGCCAGTCGGGACAGGGCCTGAACACCGGGGAGCTGTTTTTT. The full variable domain, its missing parts supplied by reference TRBV5-5 and TRBJ2-2, is DAGVTQSPTHLIKTRGQQVTLRCSPISGHKSVSWYQQVLGQGPQFIFQYYEKEERGRGNFPDRFSARQFPNYSSELNVNALLLGDSALYLCASSQSGQGLNTGELFFGEGSRLTVL.

The chain is built from TRBV11-3 and TRBJ2-3; perhaps TRBD2 as D (5 bases). The CDR3 loop spans 14 amino acids. V shed 0 bases and J shed 8 bases, with 12 bases lying between them. CDR1 is SGHNT and CDR2 is YENEEA in the germline V gene. The CDR3 nucleotides read TGTGCCAGCAGCTTAGATCCGTCGGCGGGTACGCAGTATTTT. This codes for CASSLDPSAGTQYF. Supplemented by reference TRBV11-3 and TRBJ2-3, the full variable domain reads EAGVVQSPRYKIIEKKQPVAFWCNPISGHNTLYWYLQNLGQGPELLIRYENEEAVDDSQLPKDRFSAERLKGVDSTLKIQPAELGDSAVYLCASSLDPSAGTQYFGPGTRLTVL.

V is TRBV9 and J is TRBJ2-3, with TRBD2 identical over 7 bases. V lost 0 bases and J lost 0; bases outside the gene matches: 7. The CDR3 runs to 17 residues. Per the germline V gene, CDR1 is SGDLS and CDR2 is YYNGEE. This CDR3 is CASSVAATSASTDTQYF. The CDR3 coding sequence is TGTGCCAGCAGCGTAGCGGCTACTAGCGCTAGCACAGATACGCAGTATTTT.

The chain is built from TRBV19 and TRBJ2-7; D is possibly TRBD1 (6 bases). Germline CDR1 LNHDA, CDR2 SQIVND (reference sequence). The CDR3 is 17 amino acids. Trimming shortened V by 3 bases and J by 0 bases, and 18 bases separated the two germline ends. This chain's CDR3 is CASSIGPQGFSSYEQYF. The CDR3 DNA is TGTGCCAGTAGTATTGGTCCACAGGGTTTTAGCTCCTACGAGCAGTACTTC.

The rearrangement joins TRBV19 to TRBJ2-3; D call uncertain. V shed 3 bases and J shed 0 bases, with 10 bases lying between them. This CDR3 is built from 15 residues. Germline V gene data show CDR1 as LNHDA and CDR2 as SQIVND (reference sequence). CDR3 sequence reads: CASSIPRTSTDTQYF. The CDR3 DNA is TGTGCCAGTAGTATTCCCCGAACTAGCACAGATACGCAGTATTTT.

V gene TRBV7-2 combines with J gene TRBJ1-4; possibly TRBD1 for D (5 bases). The CDR3 length is 14 residues. In germline, CDR1 is SGHTA, CDR2 FQGNSA. V lost 5 bases, J lost 4 bases, and 11 bases lay in between. CDR3 coding DNA: TGTGCCAGCAGCCTCCCCGGGGGTAATGAAAAACTGTTTTTT. It codes for CASSLPGGNEKLFF.

This chain links TRBV6-5 with TRBJ2-2; the D gene is possibly TRBD2 (6 bases). Germline V CDR1 and CDR2: MNHEY, SVGAGI. This CDR3 comprises 14 residues. V was trimmed by 6 bases and J by 4 bases, leaving 12 bases between them. CDR3 residues: CASSGGLVTGELFF. The CDR3 DNA follows: TGTGCCAGCAGCGGGGGTTTGGTCACCGGGGAGCTGTTTTTT.

In its sample, this clone was seen a few times. The CDR3 sequence: CASSPSGNSPLHF. DNA for the CDR3: TGTGCCAGCAGCCCGAGCGGGAATTCACCCCTCCACTTT. The V and J genes are TRBV7-9 and TRBJ1-6, with D unresolved. This CDR3 has 13 amino acids. The V gene lost 5 bases and the J gene lost 7 bases, with 9 bases spanning the gap. Germline-derived CDR1 and CDR2 are SEHNR and FQNEAQ (reference sequence).

The gene calls are TRBV19 and TRBJ1-5, with 10 positions matching TRBD1. J gave up 3 bases and V 4 bases, and 18 bases lay outside the gene matches. This CDR3 is 20 amino acids long. Germline CDR1 is LNHDA and CDR2 is SQIVND (reference sequence). The CDR3 sequence is CASSRDRGYLALGSNQPQHF. For the CDR3, the DNA is TGTGCCAGTAGTAGGGACAGGGGATATCTCGCTCTGGGCTCCAATCAGCCCCAGCATTTT.